This TCR beta chain was observed in a study of technical replicates of blood from a few donors (dated by TCRdb to between 2016 and 2019). This clone appeared once. The specificity of this receptor is unknown. Base qualities are missing; no much larger clone stands one base away. Receptor amplification or capture employed the immunoSEQ multiplex PCR assay. The source is immuneACCESS, and TCRdb retained only in-frame sequences with V and J called. Part of the clones is not carried over; for the studies checked, unresolved V genes explain less than half of this, and the remainder is unexplained. The sample table shows over 85,000 clones, and roughly 94% are seen once. In total, the top ten clones hold more than 0.2% of the sample. V is shortened by 1 base, J by 5 bases, and the region joining them spans 14 bases. CDR1 is given as LGHNA and CDR2 as YNFKEQ, both from the germline V gene. The CDR3 has 15 amino acids, counting the end cysteine and phenylalanine. The read is trimmed to its CDR3 DNA, 45 bases read in frame from base 1.

This TCR came from a human donor in good health. The sequencing input was T cells isolated from PBMCs. The V gene is TRBV4-2 and the J gene is TRBJ2-5, with an unclear D gene assignment. The sequence in DNA is TGTGCCAGCAGCCAAGTTGGTGCTGGCATTGAGACCCAGTACTTC. Translated, it reads CASSQVGAGIETQYF.